The 17 T cell receptor beta chains reported below all come from one sample, sequenced in a study of response to subunit inactivated influenza vaccine. One entry per CDR3 protein, called by TCRdb with MiXCR from the RT-PCR reads. Among hundreds of thousands of distinct CDR3 sequences listed, approximately 15% were seen once. Source: PBMCs from blood, taken approximately 15 days before vaccination. These receptors were obtained from a man aged 45-60 years who received an inactivated influenza vaccine.

This chain uses TRBV5-1 with TRBJ2-5; D might be TRBD1 (6 bases). V was cut by 3 bases and J by 5 bases, with 11 bases left in between. The CDR3 is 13 amino acids. From germline, CDR1 is SGHRS and CDR2 YFSETQ. The CDR3 region is CASSWDNTETQYF. Here the CDR3 DNA reads TGCGCCAGCAGCTGGGACAACACGGAGACCCAGTACTTC.

The chain is built from TRBV20-1 and TRBJ2-3; 9 nucleotides line up with TRBD2. The V gene's germline CDR1 is DFQATT and CDR2 SNEGSKA (reference sequence). Trimming cost V 0 bases and J 6 bases; bases outside gene matches: 10. The CDR3 spans 16 residues. Written as DNA, the CDR3 is TGCAGTGCTAGAGATGGGACTAGCTTCCTCTTGGATACGCAGTATTTT. Amino acids: CSARDGTSFLLDTQYF.

The rearrangement uses TRBV11-2 and TRBJ1-1, with 7 bases that match TRBD1. CDR3 length: 16 amino acids. V shed 3 bases, J shed 3 bases, and the junction held 10 bases outside the gene matches. The germline gives CDR1 SGHAT, CDR2 FQNNGV. DNA of the CDR3: TGTGCCAGCAGCTTTGGTACAGGGGTGGTAGACACTGAAGCTTTCTTT. Protein sequence: CASSFGTGVVDTEAFF.

The chain combines TRBV4-2 with TRBJ2-1; TRBD1 is a possible D gene (5 bases). Germline CDR1 LGHNA, CDR2 YNFKEQ. The germline V and J ends were trimmed by 3 bases and 2 bases, with 14 bases remaining between them. The length of the CDR3 is 16 residues. In nucleotides, the CDR3 is TGTGCCAGCAGCCAGATACGGGTGGGGCCCTACAATGAGCAGTTCTTC. It encodes CASSQIRVGPYNEQFF.

Ten or more counts support this clonotype. The V gene is TRBV6-5, the J gene TRBJ2-2, with D tentatively TRBD1 (6 bases). This CDR3 comprises 13 residues. V gave up 2 bases and J gave up 13 bases, with 14 bases separating them. Looked up from germline, CDR1 is MNHEY and CDR2 is SVGAGI. The CDR3 nucleotides read TGTGCCAGCAGTTACACCGGACAGACGGGGCTGTTTTTT. Residues: CASSYTGQTGLFF.

V is TRBV7-9 and J is TRBJ2-3, with D perhaps being TRBD1 or TRBD2 (6 bases each). Trimming pared 0 bases from V and 4 bases from J, leaving 14 bases between. Germline-derived CDR1 and CDR2 are SEHNR and FQNEAQ (reference sequence). The CDR3 has 16 amino acids. In DNA form, the CDR3 reads TGTGCCAGCAGCTTAGCATACGGGGGCATAGCAGATACGCAGTATTTT. The encoded protein is CASSLAYGGIADTQYF.

This sequence joins TRBV20-1 and TRBJ1-2; D is unclear. Germline CDR1 and CDR2: DFQATT and SNEGSKA (reference sequence). The ends were cut back, 6 bases at V and 3 bases at J, with 5 bases in the middle. The CDR3 spans 10 residues. The CDR3 here is CSAPYYGYTF. CDR3 in DNA: TGCAGTGCCCCTTACTATGGCTACACCTTC.

This clonotype has just a few counts. CDR3 sequence: CASSQEQRGAYNEQFF. CDR3 nucleotide sequence: TGCGCCAGCAGCCAAGAGCAGCGGGGGGCTTACAATGAGCAGTTCTTC. This chain joins TRBV4-1 and TRBJ2-1; TRBD2 matches at 9 bases. Germline V gene data show CDR1 as MGHRA and CDR2 as YSYEKL. V was clipped by 0 bases and J by 4 bases; unmatched bases: 4. This CDR3 region has 16 residues.

In this sample, this clonotype turned up a few times. The chain is built from TRBV12-3 or TRBV12-4 and TRBJ2-1; perhaps D is TRBD1 or TRBD2 (6 bases each). The CDR3 length is 15 residues. The V and J ends lost 6 bases and 7 bases respectively, with 19 bases between them. The CDR3, as DNA: TGTGCCAGCAGCTACCGGGACACCCGGGGGAATGAGCAGTTCTTC. As protein: CASSYRDTRGNEQFF.

In this sample, this clonotype turned up a few times. CDR3 in amino acids: CASSPHHGAHPIYNEQFF. CDR3 coding DNA: TGTGCCAGCAGTCCCCACCATGGTGCTCACCCAATCTACAATGAGCAGTTCTTC. V usage is TRBV11-1 and J usage is TRBJ2-1; D remains unclear. Germline CDR1 and CDR2: SGHAT and FQDESV (reference sequence). V dropped 6 bases and J dropped 3 bases, with 24 bases sitting between them. The CDR3 loop spans 18 amino acids.

This clonotype was picked up a small number of times. V and J are TRBV28 and TRBJ2-2, with 9 bases matching TRBD2. CDR1 and CDR2 (germline): MDHEN, SYDVKM. CDR3 length: 16 residues. V was clipped by 6 bases and J by 6 bases; unmatched bases: 11. In nucleotides, the CDR3 is TGTGCCAGCAGCCTCCCCTCACTAGCGGGTGCCGGGGAGCTGTTTTTT. Translation gives CASSLPSLAGAGELFF. The variable domain in full, completed from reference TRBV28 and TRBJ2-2, reads DVKVTQSSRYLVKRTGEKVFLECVQDMDHENMFWYRQDPGLGLRLIYFSYDVKMKEKGDIPEGYSVSREKKERFSLILESASTNQTSMYLCASSLPSLAGAGELFFGEGSRLTVL.

The chain has TRBV11-2 and TRBJ2-1; D gene uncertain. CDR3 length: 15 residues. Trimming cost V 1 base and J 0 bases, with 7 bases left between them. Germline CDR1 SGHAT, CDR2 FQNNGV. The CDR3 DNA sequence: TGTGCCAGCAGCTTAGTAGGGTACTCCTACAATGAGCAGTTCTTC. Residues: CASSLVGYSYNEQFF.

This clonotype was detected only a few times. The chain employs TRBV20-1 and TRBJ2-1, with 9 bases that match TRBD1. Trimming removed 3 bases from V and 4 bases from J; junction bases left unmatched: 10. The CDR3 runs 16 residues. Per germline, CDR1 DFQATT and CDR2 SNEGSKA (reference sequence). CDR3: CSASWKGQGNYNEQFF. CDR3 DNA: TGCAGTGCTAGCTGGAAGGGACAGGGAAATTACAATGAGCAGTTCTTC.

The rearrangement links TRBV9 to TRBJ2-1; possibly TRBD2 for D (6 bases). Trimming cost V 1 base and J 3 bases, with 11 bases left between them. Germline values: CDR1 SGDLS, CDR2 YYNGEE. The CDR3 runs 15 residues. CDR3 sequence reads: CASSVLSGRYNEQFF. CDR3 nucleotides: TGTGCCAGCAGCGTATTAAGCGGGCGCTACAATGAGCAGTTCTTC.

CDR3 DNA: TGTGCCAGCAGCGCAACACAGGGGAGCTCCTACGAGCAGTACTTC. Its translation is CASSATQGSSYEQYF. V is TRBV7-7 and J is TRBJ2-7; TRBD1 matches at 7 bases. Trimming at V came to 5 bases and at J to 0 bases, leaving 7 bases not matched to a gene. Germline CDR1 and CDR2: SSHAT and FNYEAQ (reference sequence). This CDR3 is built from 15 residues.

The chain uses TRBV5-1 and TRBJ1-1, with D possibly TRBD1 on 5 matching bases. The CDR3 is made up of 16 amino acids. Germline assignment: CDR1 SGHRS and CDR2 YFSETQ. Trimming removed 0 bases from V and 0 bases from J, with 12 bases in between. The CDR3 is CASSLESGGMNTEAFF. CDR3 DNA sequence: TGCGCCAGCAGCTTGGAATCGGGGGGAATGAACACTGAAGCTTTCTTT.

There are a few counts of this clonotype. The chain carries TRBV12-3 or TRBV12-4 and TRBJ2-3; possible D gene TRBD1, 5 bases. Trimming stripped 2 bases from V and 0 bases from J, with 12 bases between. This CDR3 is built from 16 residues. CDR3 sequence reads: CASSLRGSPSTDTQYF. CDR3 in DNA: TGTGCCAGCAGTTTAAGGGGCTCCCCTAGCACAGATACGCAGTATTTT.